This T cell receptor beta chain was sequenced for a study of T-cell reconstitution after alpha-beta-depleted transplantation in children. This clonotype occurred many times. The authors prepared the TCRbeta library with unique molecular identifiers. TCRdb independently ran MiXCR on the PCR reads; one entry per CDR3 protein. The table includes a few hundred thousand distinct CDR3 sequences, approximately 9.7% detected once. V was pared by 2 bases and J by 3 bases, with 12 bases between. This CDR3 region has 15 residues. Germline V lookup: CDR1 SGHRS, CDR2 YFSETQ. The receptor's source is a human donor who donated a stem cell graft to a child with SCID. V usage is TRBV5-1 and J usage is TRBJ2-4; maybe TRBD2 (6 bases). Sequenced here: PBMCs from the stem cell graft donor, sampled from the stem cell graft. The CDR3 spells CASSFGGMGKNIQYF. CDR3 nucleotide sequence: TGCGCCAGCAGCTTTGGGGGGATGGGCAAAAACATTCAGTACTTC.